The following is a TCR beta chain sequence with its context. The sample comes from a study of blood T cell repertoires in COVID-19. The data were produced by immunoSEQ multiplex PCR, yet TCRdb's version contains in-frame clones alone and is incomplete. The sample contains some 200,000 clones, around 85% of which appear only once. The CDR3 runs 16 residues. The germline V gene encodes CDR1 MGHRA and CDR2 YSYEKL. Trimming took off 4 bases at V and 1 base at J, with 14 bases between the two ends. Specimen: PBMCs or T cells enriched from blood (not recorded which). The sequence was obtained from a woman aged 40 to 50 with acute COVID-19. The V and J genes are TRBV4-1 and TRBJ2-1, with D perhaps TRBD1 (5 bases). This CDR3 reads CASSPRGGHSYNEQFF. CDR3 nucleotides: TGCGCCAGCAGCCCCCGAGGCGGACATTCCTACAATGAGCAGTTCTTC.